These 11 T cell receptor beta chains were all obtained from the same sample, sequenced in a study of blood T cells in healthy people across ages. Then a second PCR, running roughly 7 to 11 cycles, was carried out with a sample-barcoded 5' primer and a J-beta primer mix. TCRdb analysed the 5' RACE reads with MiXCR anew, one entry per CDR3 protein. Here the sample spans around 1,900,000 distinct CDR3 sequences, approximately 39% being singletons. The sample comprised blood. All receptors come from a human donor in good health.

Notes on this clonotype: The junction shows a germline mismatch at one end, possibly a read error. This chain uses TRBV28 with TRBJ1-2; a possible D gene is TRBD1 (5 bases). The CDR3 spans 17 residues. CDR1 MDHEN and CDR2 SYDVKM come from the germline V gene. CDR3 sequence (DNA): TGTGCCAGCAATTTACCGCGCAGTTGGGGGGTTACGGATGGCTACACCTTC. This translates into CASNLPRSWGVTDGYTF.

CDR3: CASNVGTGGSWYF. The CDR3 DNA reads TGTGCCAGCAATGTCGGGACAGGGGGGTCCTGGTACTTC. This chain uses TRBV2 with TRBJ2-5, with 11 positions matching TRBD1. This CDR3 is built from 13 residues. V dropped 7 bases and J dropped 13; count of bases not matched to a gene: 11. Per germline, CDR1 SNHLY and CDR2 FYNNEI. The entire variable domain, with the rest obtained from reference TRBV2 and TRBJ2-5, is as follows: EPEVTQTPSHQVTQMGQEVILRCVPISNHLYFYWYRQILGQKVEFLVSFYNNEISEKSEIFDDQFSVERPDGSNFTLKIRSTKLEDSAMYFCASNVGTGGSWYFGPGTRLLVL.

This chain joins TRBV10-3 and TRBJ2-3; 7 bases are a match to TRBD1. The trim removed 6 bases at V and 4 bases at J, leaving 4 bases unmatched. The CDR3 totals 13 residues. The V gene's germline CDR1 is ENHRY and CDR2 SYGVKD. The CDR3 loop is CAIRAQGADTQYF. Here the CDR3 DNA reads TGTGCCATCAGGGCCCAGGGGGCAGATACGCAGTATTTT.

CDR3 coding DNA: TGTGCCAGCAGCCCCTTAGCGGGGACGGGTACAGATACGCAGTATTTT. Protein sequence: CASSPLAGTGTDTQYF. This chain links TRBV4-2 with TRBJ2-3; 8 bases agree with TRBD2. The CDR3 runs 16 residues. The ends lost 4 bases at V and 3 bases at J; junction bases unmatched: 9. In germline, CDR1 is LGHNA, CDR2 YNFKEQ.

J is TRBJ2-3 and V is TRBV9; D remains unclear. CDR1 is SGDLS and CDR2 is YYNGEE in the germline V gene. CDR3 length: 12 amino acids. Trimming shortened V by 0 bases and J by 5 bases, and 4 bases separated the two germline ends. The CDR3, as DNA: TGTGCCAGCAGCGTAGTTCGAGATACGCAGTATTTT. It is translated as CASSVVRDTQYF.

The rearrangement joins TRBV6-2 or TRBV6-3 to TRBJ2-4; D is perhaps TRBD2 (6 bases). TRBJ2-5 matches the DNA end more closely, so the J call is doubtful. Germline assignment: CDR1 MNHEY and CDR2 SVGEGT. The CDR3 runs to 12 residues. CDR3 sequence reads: CASGNGGETQYF. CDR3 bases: TGTGCCAGCGGCAACGGGGGAGAGACCCAGTACTTC.

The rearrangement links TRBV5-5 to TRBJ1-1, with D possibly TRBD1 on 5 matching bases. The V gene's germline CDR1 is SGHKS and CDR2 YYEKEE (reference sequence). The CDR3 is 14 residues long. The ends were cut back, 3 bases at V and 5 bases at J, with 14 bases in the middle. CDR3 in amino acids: CASSWGGTLTEAFF. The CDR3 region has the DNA TGTGCCAGCAGCTGGGGGGGGACTCTTACTGAAGCTTTCTTT.

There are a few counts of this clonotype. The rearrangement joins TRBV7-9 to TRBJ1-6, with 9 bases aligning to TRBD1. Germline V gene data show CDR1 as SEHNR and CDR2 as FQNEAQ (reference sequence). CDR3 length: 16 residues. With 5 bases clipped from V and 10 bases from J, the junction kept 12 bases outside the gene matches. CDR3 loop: CASSRDGGQGISPLHF. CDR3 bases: TGTGCCAGCAGCCGGGATGGGGGACAGGGAATCTCACCCCTCCACTTT. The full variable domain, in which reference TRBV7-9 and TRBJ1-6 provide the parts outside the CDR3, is DTGVSQNPRHKITKRGQNVTFRCDPISEHNRLYWYRQTLGQGPEFLTYFQNEAQLEKSRLLSDRFSAERPKGSFSTLEIQRTEQGDSAMYLCASSRDGGQGISPLHFGNGTRLTVT.

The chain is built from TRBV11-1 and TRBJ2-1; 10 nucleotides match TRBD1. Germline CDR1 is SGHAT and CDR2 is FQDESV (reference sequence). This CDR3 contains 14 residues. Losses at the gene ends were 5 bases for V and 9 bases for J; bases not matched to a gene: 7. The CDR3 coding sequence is TGTGCCAGCAGCCCACGGGACAGGGGAGGTGAGCAGTTCTTC. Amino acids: CASSPRDRGGEQFF. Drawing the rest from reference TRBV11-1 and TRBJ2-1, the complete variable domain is EAEVAQSPRYKITEKSQAVAFWCDPISGHATLYWYRQILGQGPELLVQFQDESVVDDSQLPKDRFSAERLKGVDSTLKIQPAELGDSAMYLCASSPRDRGGEQFFGPGTRLTVL.

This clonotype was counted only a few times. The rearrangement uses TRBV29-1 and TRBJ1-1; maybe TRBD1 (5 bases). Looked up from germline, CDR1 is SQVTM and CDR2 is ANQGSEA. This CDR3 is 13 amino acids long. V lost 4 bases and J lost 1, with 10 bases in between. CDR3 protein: CSVAKGTNTEAFF. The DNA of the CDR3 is TGCAGCGTTGCGAAGGGGACGAACACTGAAGCTTTCTTT.

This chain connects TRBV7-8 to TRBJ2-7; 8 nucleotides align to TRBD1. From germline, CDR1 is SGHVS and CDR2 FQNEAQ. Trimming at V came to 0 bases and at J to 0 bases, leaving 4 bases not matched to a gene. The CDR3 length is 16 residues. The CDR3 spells CASSLATGGSSYEQYF. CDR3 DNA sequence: TGTGCCAGCAGCTTAGCAACAGGGGGGTCCTCCTACGAGCAGTACTTC. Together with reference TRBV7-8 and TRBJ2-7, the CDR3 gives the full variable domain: GAGVSQSPRYKVAKRGQDVALRCDPISGHVSLFWYQQALGQGPEFLTYFQNEAQLDKSGLPSDRFFAERPEGSVSTLKIQRTQQEDSAVYLCASSLATGGSSYEQYFGPGTRLTVT.